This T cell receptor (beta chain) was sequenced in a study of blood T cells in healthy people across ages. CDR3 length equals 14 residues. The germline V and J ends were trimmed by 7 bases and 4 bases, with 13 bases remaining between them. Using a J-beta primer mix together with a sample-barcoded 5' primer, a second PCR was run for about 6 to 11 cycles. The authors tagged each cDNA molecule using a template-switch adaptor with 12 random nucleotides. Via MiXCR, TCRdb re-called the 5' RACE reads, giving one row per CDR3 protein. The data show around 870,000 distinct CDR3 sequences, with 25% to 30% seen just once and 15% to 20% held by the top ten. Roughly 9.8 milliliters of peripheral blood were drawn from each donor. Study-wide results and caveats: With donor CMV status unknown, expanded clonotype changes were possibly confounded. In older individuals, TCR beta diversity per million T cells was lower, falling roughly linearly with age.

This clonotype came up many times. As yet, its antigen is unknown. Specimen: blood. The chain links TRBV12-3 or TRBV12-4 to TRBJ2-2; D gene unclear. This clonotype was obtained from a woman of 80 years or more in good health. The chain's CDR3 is CASISGPPTGELFF. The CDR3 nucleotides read TGTGCCAGCATCAGTGGTCCACCCACCGGGGAGCTGTTTTTT.